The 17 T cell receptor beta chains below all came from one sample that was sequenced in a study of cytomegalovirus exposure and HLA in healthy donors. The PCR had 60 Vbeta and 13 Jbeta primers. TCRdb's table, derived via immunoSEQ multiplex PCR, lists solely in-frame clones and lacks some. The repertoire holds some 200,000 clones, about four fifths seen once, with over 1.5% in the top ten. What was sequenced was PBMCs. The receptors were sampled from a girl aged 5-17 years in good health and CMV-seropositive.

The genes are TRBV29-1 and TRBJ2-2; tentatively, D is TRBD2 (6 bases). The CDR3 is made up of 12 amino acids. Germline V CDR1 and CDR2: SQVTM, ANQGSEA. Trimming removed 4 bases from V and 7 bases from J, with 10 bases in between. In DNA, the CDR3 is TGCAGCGTTGTGGTGGGAGGCGGGGAGCTGTTTTTT. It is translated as CSVVVGGGELFF.

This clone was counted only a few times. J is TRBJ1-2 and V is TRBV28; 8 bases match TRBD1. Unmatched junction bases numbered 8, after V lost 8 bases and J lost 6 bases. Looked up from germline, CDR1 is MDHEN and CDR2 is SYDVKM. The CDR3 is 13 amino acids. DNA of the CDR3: TGTGCCAGCCGGGTTCAGGGGGCGCATGGCTACACCTTC. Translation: CASRVQGAHGYTF.

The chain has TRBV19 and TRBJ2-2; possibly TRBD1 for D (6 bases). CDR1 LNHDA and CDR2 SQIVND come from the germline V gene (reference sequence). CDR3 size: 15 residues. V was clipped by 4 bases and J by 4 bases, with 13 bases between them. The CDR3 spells CASSNGQRSTGELFF. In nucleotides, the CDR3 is TGTGCCAGTAGTAACGGACAGAGGTCCACCGGGGAGCTGTTTTTT.

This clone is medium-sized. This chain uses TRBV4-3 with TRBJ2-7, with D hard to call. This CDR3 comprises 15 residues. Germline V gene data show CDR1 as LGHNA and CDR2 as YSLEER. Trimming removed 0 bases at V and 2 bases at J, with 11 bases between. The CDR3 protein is CASSQENFPTYEQYF. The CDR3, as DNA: TGCGCCAGCAGCCAAGAGAATTTCCCTACCTACGAGCAGTACTTC.

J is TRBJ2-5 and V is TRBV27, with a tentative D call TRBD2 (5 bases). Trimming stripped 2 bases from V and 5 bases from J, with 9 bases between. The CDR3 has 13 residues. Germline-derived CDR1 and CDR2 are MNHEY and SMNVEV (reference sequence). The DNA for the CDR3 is TGTGCCAGCAGTTTAGATAAGCGGGAGACCCAGTACTTC. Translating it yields CASSLDKRETQYF.

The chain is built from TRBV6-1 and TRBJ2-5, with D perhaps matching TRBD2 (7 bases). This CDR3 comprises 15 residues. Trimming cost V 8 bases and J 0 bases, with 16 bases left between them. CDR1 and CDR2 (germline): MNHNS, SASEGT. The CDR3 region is CASGGGHTYQETQYF. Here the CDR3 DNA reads TGTGCCAGCGGGGGGGGACACACGTACCAAGAGACCCAGTACTTC.

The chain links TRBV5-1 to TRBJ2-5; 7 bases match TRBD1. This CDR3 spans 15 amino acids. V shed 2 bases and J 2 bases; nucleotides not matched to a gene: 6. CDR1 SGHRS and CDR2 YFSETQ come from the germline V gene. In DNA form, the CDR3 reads TGCGCCAGCAGCTTCGATTTGGGACAGCAAGAGACCCAGTACTTC. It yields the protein CASSFDLGQQETQYF.

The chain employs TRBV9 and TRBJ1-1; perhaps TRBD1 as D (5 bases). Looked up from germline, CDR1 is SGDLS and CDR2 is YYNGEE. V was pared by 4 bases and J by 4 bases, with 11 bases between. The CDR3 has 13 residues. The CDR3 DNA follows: TGTGCCAGCAGCCTGGGGGGGACCACTGAAGCTTTCTTT. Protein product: CASSLGGTTEAFF.

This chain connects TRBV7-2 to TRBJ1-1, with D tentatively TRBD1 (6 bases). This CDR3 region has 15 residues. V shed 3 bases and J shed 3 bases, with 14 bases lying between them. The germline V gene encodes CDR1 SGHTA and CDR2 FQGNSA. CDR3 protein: CASSLGARGDTEAFF. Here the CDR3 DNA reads TGTGCCAGCAGCTTGGGGGCGCGGGGGGACACTGAAGCTTTCTTT. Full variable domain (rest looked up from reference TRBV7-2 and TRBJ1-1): GAGVSQSPSNKVTEKGKDVELRCDPISGHTALYWYRQSLGQGLEFLIYFQGNSAPDKSGLPSDRFSAERTGGSVSTLTIQRTQQEDSAVYLCASSLGARGDTEAFFGQGTRLTVV.

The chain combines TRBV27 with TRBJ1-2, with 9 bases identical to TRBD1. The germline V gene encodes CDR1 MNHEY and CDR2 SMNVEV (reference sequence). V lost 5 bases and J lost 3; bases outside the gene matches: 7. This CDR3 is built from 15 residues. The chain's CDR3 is CASSAYRGRDYGYTF. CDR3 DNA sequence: TGTGCCAGCAGTGCCTACAGGGGGCGAGACTATGGCTACACCTTC.

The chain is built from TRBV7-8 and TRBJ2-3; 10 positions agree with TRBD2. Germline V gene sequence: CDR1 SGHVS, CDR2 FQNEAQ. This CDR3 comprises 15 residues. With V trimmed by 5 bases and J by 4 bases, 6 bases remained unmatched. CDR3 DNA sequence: TGTGCCAGCAGCCCAGCGGGGGGGCCCCCAGATACGCAGTATTTT. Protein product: CASSPAGGPPDTQYF.

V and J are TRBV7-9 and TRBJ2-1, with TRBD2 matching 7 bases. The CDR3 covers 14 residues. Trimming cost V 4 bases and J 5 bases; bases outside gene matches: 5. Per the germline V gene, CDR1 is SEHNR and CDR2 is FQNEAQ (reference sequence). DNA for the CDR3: TGTGCCAGCAGCTGGACGGGACTAAACAATGAGCAGTTCTTC. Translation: CASSWTGLNNEQFF.

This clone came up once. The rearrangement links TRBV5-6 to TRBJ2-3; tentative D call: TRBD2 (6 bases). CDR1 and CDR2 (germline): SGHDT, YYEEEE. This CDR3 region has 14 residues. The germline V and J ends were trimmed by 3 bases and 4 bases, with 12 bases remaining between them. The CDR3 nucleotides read TGTGCCAGCAGCTCCCAAGGCGGGGCAGATACGCAGTATTTT. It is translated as CASSSQGGADTQYF.

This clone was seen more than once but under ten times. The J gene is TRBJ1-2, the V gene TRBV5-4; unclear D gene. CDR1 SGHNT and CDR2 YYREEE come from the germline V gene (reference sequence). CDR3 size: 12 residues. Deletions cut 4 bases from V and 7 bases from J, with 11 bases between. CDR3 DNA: TGTGCCAGCAGCCCTGACACCGTTGGCTACACCTTC. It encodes CASSPDTVGYTF.

In DNA form, the CDR3 reads TGTGCCAGCAGCGTAGCTGGTGGGCAGAACCAAGAGACCCAGTACTTC. This gives the protein CASSVAGGQNQETQYF. This chain links TRBV9 with TRBJ2-5; D is uncertain. The CDR3 length is 16 residues. CDR1 is SGDLS and CDR2 is YYNGEE in the germline V gene. The ends were cut back, 0 bases at V and 0 bases at J, with 12 bases in the middle.

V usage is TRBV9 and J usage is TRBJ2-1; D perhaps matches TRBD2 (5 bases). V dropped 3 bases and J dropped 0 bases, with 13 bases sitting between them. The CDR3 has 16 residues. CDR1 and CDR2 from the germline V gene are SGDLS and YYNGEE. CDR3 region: CASSAGVASSYNEQFF. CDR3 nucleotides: TGTGCCAGCAGCGCCGGGGTCGCTAGCTCCTACAATGAGCAGTTCTTC.

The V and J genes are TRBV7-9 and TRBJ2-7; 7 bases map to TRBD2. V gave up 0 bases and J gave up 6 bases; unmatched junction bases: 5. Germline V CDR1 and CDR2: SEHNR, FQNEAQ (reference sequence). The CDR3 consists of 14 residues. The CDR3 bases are TGTGCCAGCAGCTTAGCTGGGGGGGATCCCGAGCAGTACTTC. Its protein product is CASSLAGGDPEQYF. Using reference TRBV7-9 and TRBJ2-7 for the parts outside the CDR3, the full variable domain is DTGVSQNPRHKITKRGQNVTFRCDPISEHNRLYWYRQTLGQGPEFLTYFQNEAQLEKSRLLSDRFSAERPKGSFSTLEIQRTEQGDSAMYLCASSLAGGDPEQYFGPGTRLTVT.